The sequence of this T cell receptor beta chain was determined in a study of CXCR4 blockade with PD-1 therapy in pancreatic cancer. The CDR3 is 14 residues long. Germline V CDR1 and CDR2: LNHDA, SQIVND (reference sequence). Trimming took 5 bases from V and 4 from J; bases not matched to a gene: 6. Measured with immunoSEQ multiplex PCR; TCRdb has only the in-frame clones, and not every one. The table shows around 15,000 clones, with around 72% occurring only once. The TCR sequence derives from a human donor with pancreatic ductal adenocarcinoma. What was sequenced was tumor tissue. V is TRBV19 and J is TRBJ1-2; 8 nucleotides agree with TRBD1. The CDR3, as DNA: TGTGCCAGTAGTCCGGGACAGGCATCCTATGGCTACACCTTC. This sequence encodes CASSPGQASYGYTF.